The clone carrying this TCR beta chain was observed at least ten times. The data were obtained in a study of T cells after yellow fever vaccination. TCRdb reprocessed the 5' RACE reads via MiXCR and lists one record per CDR3 protein. Of a few hundred thousand distinct CDR3 sequences listed, around 6.8% are singletons. This TCR came from a man between 18 and 29 years old who received the YFV17D yellow fever vaccine. The material sequenced was PBMCs, taken around 45 days after the first yellow fever vaccination.

CDR3 protein: CASSLTPFNEQFF. DNA of the CDR3: TGTGCCAGCAGCTTGACTCCGTTTAATGAGCAGTTCTTC. The chain joins TRBV7-6 to TRBJ2-1; D gene unclear. The CDR3 is 13 residues long. V lost 3 bases to trimming and J lost 7 bases, with 10 bases between them. Germline CDR1 is SGHVS and CDR2 is FNYEAQ.